This TCR beta chain was profiled in a study of T cells after yellow fever vaccination. Overall study: Some fractions had low cell numbers, and these were prepared with SMART-Seq v4 Ultra Low Input.

A universal primer site and UMIs were added as TCR cDNA was made by 5'RACE template switching. TCRdb called the 5' RACE reads again in MiXCR, with one record for every CDR3 protein. The sample yields roughly 48,000 distinct CDR3 sequences, 6.6% seen once. This clonotype came up many times. The CDR3 covers 18 residues. Trimming removed 3 bases at V and 5 bases at J, with 25 bases between. The rearrangement uses TRBV12-3 or TRBV12-4 and TRBJ2-5; a possible D gene is TRBD2 (8 bases). The material was CD8+ T cells not binding an NS4B(214-222) dextramer, sorted from PBMCs, obtained more than 40 days after the first yellow fever vaccination. The TCR was taken from a man aged 18 to 35 who received the YFV17D yellow fever vaccine. CDR3 sequence (DNA): TGTGCCAGCAGTTTTGGACAGGCTTGGGTAGCGGGAAGGGAGACCCAGTACTTC. Its protein is CASSFGQAWVAGRETQYF.